This T cell receptor (beta chain) derives from a study of blood T cell repertoires in COVID-19. In the study overall: Some COVID-19 samples were acute and others convalescent; all came from the United States, Italy and Spain. Nucleic acid was either cDNA or gDNA, and it came from T cells, B-cell-depleted T cells, or PBMCs.

There are 13 residues in the CDR3. In germline, CDR1 is KGHSH, CDR2 LQKENI. Trimming pared 2 bases from V and 5 bases from J, leaving 9 bases between. As handled by the study authors: The assay estimated nucleated cells by amplifying reference gene primers. The repertoire was sequenced with immunoSEQ multiplex PCR; TCRdb's copy has only in-frame clones and lacks some. That table gives V, J and clone size, and the DNA gave D and trimming. The repertoire holds under 300,000 clones, with around 83% as singletons. The sequenced material came from peripheral blood. The clonotype originates from an elderly man with acute or convalescent COVID-19. This chain uses TRBV18 with TRBJ2-5, with D perhaps TRBD1 (6 bases). The CDR3 DNA reads TGTGCCAGCTCACCATTCAGGGGCGAGACCCAGTACTTC. Protein product: CASSPFRGETQYF.